This entry features one T cell receptor (beta chain) sequence. Sequencing targeted TCR beta in T cells from blood (CD8+ and CD4+). The multiple sclerosis controls comprised treatment-naive patients whose relapsing-remitting disease was stable or active. Negative isolation yielded CD4+ and CD8+ T cells, and FACS enriched TEMRA cells. The CDR3 is 15 residues long. The germline V and J ends were trimmed by 0 bases and 3 bases, with 13 bases remaining between them. Germline V lookup: CDR1 SGHKS, CDR2 YYEKEE (reference sequence). An amount of RNA that ranged from roughly 0.5 to 1 ug was reverse transcribed with random hexamers. The authors amplified TCR beta CDR3 across 54 Vbeta and 13 Jbeta using immunoSEQ multiplex PCR. One entry per CDR3 protein, called by TCRdb with MiXCR from the immunoSEQ multiplex PCR reads. Here the sample spans about 400,000 distinct CDR3 sequences, more than 80% being singletons.

These data come from a study of CD8 T cells in Susac syndrome. The sequencing sample was made of CD8+ T cells from PBMCs. V gene TRBV5-5 combines with J gene TRBJ2-7, with D tentatively TRBD1 (6 bases). The sequence came from a human donor with multiple sclerosis. CDR3 coding DNA: TGTGCCAGCAGCTTGGCTTGGACAGCCTTCTACGAGCAGTACTTC. As protein: CASSLAWTAFYEQYF.